The T cell receptor beta chain under discussion was sequenced for a study of blood T cell repertoires in COVID-19. Overall study: Samples taken during acute and convalescent COVID-19 were collected in the United States, Italy and Spain.

Germline assignment: CDR1 SGHVS and CDR2 FNYEAQ. V lost 5 bases and J lost 5, with 12 bases in between. This CDR3 has 13 residues. Clones were read by immunoSEQ multiplex PCR, and TCRdb kept only the in-frame ones, dropping some. The data hold about 190,000 clones, with roughly 73% observed a single time. The sequence came from a woman older than 75 with active or convalescent COVID-19. The sequenced sample was peripheral blood. The rearrangement links TRBV7-6 to TRBJ2-5, with a possible D match to TRBD1 (6 bases). For the CDR3, the DNA is TGTGCCAGCAGCACAGGGTCTCGGGAGACCCAGTACTTC. Its protein product is CASSTGSRETQYF. Variable domain in full (rest from reference TRBV7-6 and TRBJ2-5): GAGVSQSPRYKVTKRGQDVALRCDPISGHVSLYWYRQALGQGPEFLTYFNYEAQQDKSGLPNDRFSAERPEGSISTLTIQRTEQRDSAMYRCASSTGSRETQYFGPGTRLLVL.